The 15 T cell receptor beta chains below come from one sample, sequenced in a study of blood T cell repertoires in COVID-19. Only in-frame clones appear in the TCRdb table, and some are missing; sequencing was by immunoSEQ multiplex PCR. There are over 100,000 clones in the sample; under 90% occur only once, and around 4.5% lies in the top ten. Sequencing was performed on peripheral blood. The source is a woman between 65 and 79 years old with acute or convalescent COVID-19.

V is TRBV7-2 and J is TRBJ2-3, with TRBD2 as a possible D gene (5 bases). Deletions cut 6 bases from V and 2 bases from J, with 12 bases between. CDR1 SGHTA and CDR2 FQGNSA come from the germline V gene. The CDR3 consists of 14 residues. CDR3 in amino acids: CASRPLAYTDTQYF. The CDR3 coding sequence is TGTGCCAGCAGGCCTCTAGCCTACACAGATACGCAGTATTTT.

This clone was seen just once. The genes are TRBV5-6 and TRBJ2-3; D is uncertain. From germline, CDR1 is SGHDT and CDR2 YYEEEE. V dropped 5 bases and J dropped 0 bases, with 10 bases sitting between them. This CDR3 spans 14 amino acids. In DNA form, the CDR3 reads TGTGCCAGCAGTTATCTCCCTAGCACAGATACGCAGTATTTT. This translates into CASSYLPSTDTQYF.

In DNA form, the CDR3 reads TGTGCCAGCACCGGGGGGGCCAAAAACATTCAGTACTTC. Translation: CASTGGAKNIQYF. The chain uses TRBV6-6 and TRBJ2-4, with TRBD2 matching 7 bases. The CDR3 contains 13 residues. The V gene end was trimmed by 7 bases and the J gene end by 1 base; junction bases not matched to a gene: 1. Germline-derived CDR1 and CDR2 are MNHNY and SVGAGI (reference sequence).

The chain couples TRBV13 to TRBJ2-1; 9 bases are a match to TRBD2. Germline V gene lookup returns CDR1 PRHDT and CDR2 FYEKMQ (reference sequence). CDR3 length: 16 amino acids. Losses at the gene ends were 1 base for V and 5 bases for J; bases not matched to a gene: 6. The chain's CDR3 is CASSLASSGEDNEQFF. In DNA form, the CDR3 reads TGTGCCAGCAGCTTAGCCTCTAGCGGGGAGGACAATGAGCAGTTCTTC.

The CDR3 sequence is CASSFAGGTEAFF. CDR3 nucleotide sequence: TGTGCCAGCAGCTTCGCAGGGGGGACTGAAGCTTTCTTT. This rearrangement joins TRBV7-9 to TRBJ1-1; 7 bases match TRBD1. The CDR3 length is 13 residues. The junction had 3 bases not matched to a gene; V was cut back by 3 bases and J by 5 bases. CDR1 SEHNR and CDR2 FQNEAQ come from the germline V gene (reference sequence).

The chain couples TRBV25-1 to TRBJ1-2; TRBD1 agrees at 7 bases. The J segment lost 2 bases and the V segment lost 5 bases, leaving 11 bases of the junction unmatched. CDR3 length equals 16 residues. CDR1 MGHDK and CDR2 SYGVNS come from the germline V gene. CDR3 coding DNA: TGTGCCAGCAGTTCACGGACAGGCAGCTTAAACTATGGCTACACCTTC. Translated, it gives CASSSRTGSLNYGYTF.

V is TRBV19 and J is TRBJ2-5; 7 positions agree with TRBD2. Germline V gives CDR1 LNHDA, CDR2 SQIVND (reference sequence). V dropped 2 bases and J dropped 0; count of bases not matched to a gene: 3. This CDR3 has 15 residues. DNA for the CDR3: TGTGCCAGTAGTATACAGCGGGGTTACCAAGAGACCCAGTACTTC. Encoded protein: CASSIQRGYQETQYF.

This chain connects TRBV18 to TRBJ1-5; 9 nucleotides agree with TRBD1. This CDR3 is built from 15 residues. V gave up 3 bases and J gave up 4 bases; unmatched junction bases: 4. CDR1 KGHSH and CDR2 LQKENI come from the germline V gene. This CDR3 is CASSPGQGRNQPQHF. As DNA, the CDR3 is TGTGCCAGCTCACCTGGACAGGGGAGAAATCAGCCCCAGCATTTT.

This chain joins TRBV19 and TRBJ2-6; tentative D call: TRBD2 (5 bases). The V gene lost 7 bases and the J gene lost 2 bases, with 15 bases spanning the gap. Germline assignment: CDR1 LNHDA and CDR2 SQIVND (reference sequence). The length of the CDR3 is 16 residues. CDR3 sequence: CASNRGSQAGANVLTF. CDR3 DNA sequence: TGTGCCAGTAACCGGGGTTCTCAGGCTGGGGCCAACGTCCTGACTTTC.

V is TRBV7-7 and J is TRBJ2-5, with D tentatively TRBD2 (8 bases). This CDR3 comprises 16 residues. Trimming stripped 5 bases from V and 3 bases from J, with 19 bases between. The germline gives CDR1 SSHAT, CDR2 FNYEAQ (reference sequence). In DNA, the CDR3 is TGTGCCAGCAGCACCGACAGGGCGGGGGGTAAAGAGACCCAGTACTTC. Protein sequence: CASSTDRAGGKETQYF.

The J gene is TRBJ2-2, the V gene TRBV5-4; possible D gene TRBD2, 6 bases. The CDR3 totals 16 residues. Trimming shortened V by 5 bases and J by 4 bases, and 18 bases separated the two germline ends. Germline CDR1 SGHNT, CDR2 YYREEE (reference sequence). As DNA, the CDR3 is TGTGCCAGCAGACTCTCTGGGGGGTTGGGCACCGGGGAGCTGTTTTTT. Its protein is CASRLSGGLGTGELFF.

V and J are TRBV29-1 and TRBJ1-5; 8 nucleotides match TRBD1. The CDR3 is 13 amino acids. Germline V gene data show CDR1 as SQVTM and CDR2 as ANQGSEA. Trimming removed 7 bases from V and 4 bases from J; junction bases left unmatched: 6. CDR3 in amino acids: CSGSTGVNQPQHF. The CDR3 DNA reads TGCAGCGGGTCGACAGGGGTAAATCAGCCCCAGCATTTT.

The V call is TRBV28, the J call TRBJ1-3; the D gene is possibly TRBD1 (5 bases). Trimming stripped 6 bases from V and 2 bases from J, with 29 bases between. This CDR3 has 20 amino acids. Germline values: CDR1 MDHEN, CDR2 SYDVKM. The CDR3 bases are TGTGCCAGCAGACCACCCCAAAGGACCTACAGGAAACTGACTGGAAACACCATATATTTT. This translates into CASRPPQRTYRKLTGNTIYF.

J is TRBJ1-4 and V is TRBV7-9; D remains unclear. V lost 5 bases to trimming and J lost 0 bases, with 7 bases between them. Germline V gene lookup returns CDR1 SEHNR and CDR2 FQNEAQ (reference sequence). The CDR3 is made up of 14 amino acids. CDR3 region: CASSKTSTNEKLFF. Written as DNA, the CDR3 is TGTGCCAGCAGCAAAACTTCAACTAATGAAAAACTGTTTTTT. Full variable domain (missing parts from reference TRBV7-9 and TRBJ1-4): DTGVSQNPRHKITKRGQNVTFRCDPISEHNRLYWYRQTLGQGPEFLTYFQNEAQLEKSRLLSDRFSAERPKGSFSTLEIQRTEQGDSAMYLCASSKTSTNEKLFFGSGTQLSVL.

This CDR3 reads CASTPERSQPQHF. CDR3 coding DNA: TGTGCCAGCACGCCGGAGAGGAGTCAGCCCCAGCATTTT. V gene TRBV7-8 combines with J gene TRBJ1-5; D uncertain. The CDR3 covers 13 residues. Germline CDR1 SGHVS, CDR2 FQNEAQ. V lost 7 bases and J lost 6, with 13 bases in between.